This TCR beta chain is from a study of T-cell reconstitution after alpha-beta-depleted transplantation in children (dated by TCRdb to the mid-2010s). Regarding the study in general: Using TCR repertoire profiling, the study followed T-cell immune reconstitution in a quantitative way in children after TCRalphabeta/CD19-depleted allogeneic hematopoietic cell transplantation.

In light of the paper, this sample's treatment or condition label describes: allogeneic hematopoietic cell transplantation with graft depleted of TCRalphabeta T cells and CD19 B cells. The children who served as transplant recipients had been given grafts of TCRalphabeta/CD19-depleted allogeneic hematopoietic cells. Libraries were built with PCR. Sequencing was performed on an Illumina HiSeq 2500. TCR libraries were prepared with molecular barcoding, using unique molecular identifiers to normalize TCRbeta repertoire quantification. TCRdb itself trimmed the public reads at Q25 with fastp, ran MiXCR and retained productive beta chains. All rows with the same CDR3 protein become a single entry with the most common DNA and genes. Present in this sample are approximately 400,000 distinct CDR3 sequences, 15% to 20% of which were seen just once. The ten largest account for under 30% of the sample. This clonotype was detected only a few times. Its antigen specificity is not known. Base quality data are lacking; no much larger clone is found one base away.

V is reduced by 1 base and J by 10 bases, leaving a spacing of 11 bases between them. In the germline V gene, CDR1 corresponds to SGHTA and CDR2 to FQGNSA. The CDR3, cysteine through phenylalanine, is 13 amino acids long. Only CDR3 DNA remains: 39 bases, in frame from the first base. The research as a whole found: Over the following months the frequencies of hyperexpanded clones went down, and after one year T-cell counts and TCRbeta diversity were mostly credited to newly produced T cells. In some patients, high TCRbeta diversity at day 60 was attributed to recipient T cells and intrathymic progenitors that had survived conditioning. Apparently early alphabetaT-cell count recovery about two months after transplant reportedly relied on only several hundred rapidly expanded clones derived from non-depleted graft cells.

In this chain, TRBV7-2 is recombined with TRBJ2-1, with no reliable assignment of the D segment. The input for sequencing was PBMCs, mostly from graft donor cells, taken 360 days after TCRalphabeta/CD19-depleted stem cell transplant. This TCR came from a boy in the first two years of life who had a stem cell transplant for Wiskott-Aldrich syndrome, so the T cells may come from the graft donor. The CDR3 in this case is CASSLVGGLEQFF. At the DNA level, the sequence is TGTGCCAGCAGCTTAGTCGGCGGCTTGGAGCAGTTCTTC.